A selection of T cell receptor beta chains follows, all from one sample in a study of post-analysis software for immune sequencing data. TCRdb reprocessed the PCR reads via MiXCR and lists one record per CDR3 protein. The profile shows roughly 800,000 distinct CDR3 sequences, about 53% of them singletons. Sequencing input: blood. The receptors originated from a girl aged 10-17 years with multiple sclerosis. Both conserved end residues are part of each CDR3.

CDR3aa: CASSWRTRSNTEAFF; v_gene: TRBV12-3/TRBV12-4; len: 15
CDR3aa: CASSPPDRPIYNEQFF; v_gene: TRBV18; len: 16
CDR3aa: CATSREWTDPEEGDRFF; v_gene: TRBV15; len: 17
CDR3aa: CSAAPGTSFKETQYF; v_gene: TRBV20-1; len: 15
CDR3aa: CASSAASGPYEQYF; v_gene: TRBV6-5; len: 14
CDR3aa: CAGSLGTADNQPQHF; v_gene: TRBV5-1; len: 15
CDR3aa: CASSQGQATNYGYTF; v_gene: TRBV9; len: 15
CDR3aa: CASSPAGRLASHEQYF; v_gene: TRBV7-8; len: 16
CDR3aa: CASSQDVVRDRGHGYTF; v_gene: TRBV4-1; len: 17
CDR3aa: CASSRQGPSLSGANVLTF; v_gene: TRBV7-9; len: 18
CDR3aa: CASSLSGASRGYTF; v_gene: TRBV7-9; len: 14
CDR3aa: CASRAGYYGYTF; v_gene: TRBV5-1; len: 12
CDR3aa: CASSVGLASTDTQYF; v_gene: TRBV9; len: 15
CDR3aa: CSAFQGAASYGYTF; v_gene: TRBV20-1; len: 14
CDR3aa: CSASAMDRATYGYTF; v_gene: TRBV20-1; len: 15
CDR3aa: CAISYLQTSDPVMDTQYF; v_gene: TRBV10-3; len: 18
CDR3aa: CASSYATGTGRAASNEQFF; v_gene: TRBV6-5; len: 19
CDR3aa: CSALSPGVNTQYF; v_gene: TRBV20-1; len: 13
CDR3aa: CSASDGGGYTF; v_gene: TRBV20-1; len: 11
CDR3aa: CASNLAGVGNEQFF; v_gene: TRBV4-1; len: 14
CDR3aa: CASRGQGGTNYEQYF; v_gene: TRBV5-1; len: 15
CDR3aa: CASSVVGTSYEQYF; v_gene: TRBV9; len: 14